This is a list of T cell receptor beta chains from one sample in a study of early T cells in non-severe SARS-CoV-2 infection. TCRdb reprocessed the 5' RACE reads via MiXCR and lists one record per CDR3 protein. Here the sample spans 75,000 to 100,000 distinct CDR3 sequences, 16% being singletons. Sample: whole blood. The receptors shown here come from an adult who was a healthcare worker with PCR-confirmed SARS-CoV-2 infection or an uninfected control (not recorded which). Both conserved end residues are part of each CDR3. Each record gives: V gene, D gene, clone size, J gene, CDR3 DNA, CDR3 protein. The D gene is left open where the match is weak. Size values are once, few and many counts, or a class for expanded clones, and some rows have none.

TRBV5-4,NA,many,TRBJ2-4,TGTGCCAGCAGCTCCGGACAGACCAAAAACATTCAGTACTTC,CASSSGQTKNIQYF
TRBV14,NA,many,TRBJ2-7,TGTGCCAGCAGCCAAGTCGGGCCGGGAGAGCAGTACTTC,CASSQVGPGEQYF
TRBV24-1,NA,many,TRBJ1-5,TGTGCCACCAGTGACCCCTTGGGGCCCGACGGGCAGCCCCAGCATTTT,CATSDPLGPDGQPQHF
TRBV7-8,NA,NA,TRBJ1-4,TGTGCCAGCAGCCCCCGGGTCCCGAGGGCTAATGAAAAACTGTTTTTT,CASSPRVPRANEKLFF
TRBV7-9,NA,NA,TRBJ1-1,TGTGCCAGCAGCTCAATAGACTCGGCGCACACTGAAGCTTTCTTT,CASSSIDSAHTEAFF
TRBV11-2,TRBD1,few,TRBJ2-1,TGTGCCAGCAGCTTCCGAAACAGGGGCTCCTACAATGAGCAGTTCTTC,CASSFRNRGSYNEQFF
TRBV28,TRBD2,NA,TRBJ2-3,TGTGCCAGCAGCAAAGCGGGAGCAAGAGATACGCAGTATTTT,CASSKAGARDTQYF
TRBV6-5,NA,few,TRBJ2-7,TGTGCCAGCAGTTACGGCAGCGGTAAAGGGTACAACAGTTACGAGCAGTACTTC,CASSYGSGKGYNSYEQYF
TRBV6-6,NA,many,TRBJ1-1,TGTGCCAGCAGTTACGGGGGTTTGGGCACTGAAGCTTTCTTT,CASSYGGLGTEAFF
TRBV6-6,NA,NA,TRBJ2-3,TGTGCCAGCAGTTACCCCGCGGGGAACACAGATACGCAGTATTTT,CASSYPAGNTDTQYF
TRBV7-9,NA,many,TRBJ2-4,TGTGCCAGCAGCCCCCTGGACCCAAGAGCCAAAAACATTCAGTACTTC,CASSPLDPRAKNIQYF
TRBV19,NA,many,TRBJ2-7,TGTGCCAGTAGTAACCCGCCCTACGAGCAGTACTTC,CASSNPPYEQYF
TRBV24-1,TRBD1,many,TRBJ1-4,TGTGCCACCAGTGATCGCAAACAGGGGAGGGCTCACGAAAAACTGTTTTTT,CATSDRKQGRAHEKLFF
TRBV12-3/TRBV12-4,NA,NA,TRBJ1-1,TGTGCCAGCAGTTTAGCTCTGGTCCGTAACACTGAAGCTTTCTTT,CASSLALVRNTEAFF
TRBV10-3,TRBD1,NA,TRBJ1-3,TGTGCCATCAGAGGGACAGAACAGTCTGGAAACACCATATATTTT,CAIRGTEQSGNTIYF
TRBV12-5,TRBD2,NA,TRBJ2-1,TGTGCTAGTGGTTTGGCTAGAGGCGGGAGGGAGAATGAGCAGTTCTTC,CASGLARGGRENEQFF
TRBV7-7,NA,many,TRBJ1-5,TGTGCTAGCGCCCAACAGGGCATACTCAATCAGCCCCAGCATTTT,CASAQQGILNQPQHF
TRBV5-1,NA,NA,TRBJ2-1,TGCGCCAGCAGCCCCGGAGGGGTCAGACCACCGTGGGATGAGCAGTTCTTC,CASSPGGVRPPWDEQFF
TRBV7-9,NA,few,TRBJ2-7,TGTGCCAGCAGCTCGGGGCTGAACTCCTACGAGCAGTACTTC,CASSSGLNSYEQYF
TRBV7-8,TRBD2,many,TRBJ2-1,TGTGCCAGCAGTCGGGACGGATCTAGCGGGAGTGTTAATGAGCAGTTCTTC,CASSRDGSSGSVNEQFF
TRBV12-5,NA,few,TRBJ2-5,TGTGCTAGTGGCACTACCGGGACACTCCAAGAGACCCAGTACTTC,CASGTTGTLQETQYF
TRBV20-1,NA,few,TRBJ1-4,TGCAGTGCTGAAGACAGTCGAGGGGGTGAAAAACTGTTTTTT,CSAEDSRGGEKLFF
TRBV24-1,TRBD1,NA,TRBJ2-1,TGTGCCACCAGTGACCCTAAGGACAGGGCTGGGGAGCAGTTCTTC,CATSDPKDRAGEQFF
TRBV27,NA,few,TRBJ1-1,TGTGCCAGCAGTTTAGGTCGGGATCTACTAAGAGGGACTGAAGCTTTCTTT,CASSLGRDLLRGTEAFF
TRBV15,NA,many,TRBJ1-3,TGTGCCACCAGCAGAGACAGGTCTGGAAACACCATATATTTT,CATSRDRSGNTIYF
TRBV28,TRBD1,many,TRBJ1-1,TGTGCCAGCAGGACAGGGGGCGGTACTGAAGCTTTCTTT,CASRTGGGTEAFF
TRBV12-3/TRBV12-4,TRBD1,NA,TRBJ1-2,TGTGCCAGCAGTTTAAGGGCCAGGACAGGGGATGGCTACACCTTC,CASSLRARTGDGYTF
TRBV27,NA,few,TRBJ1-2,TGTGCCAGCAGTTTAACCCCGTTAGCGGGTTACGATGGCTACACCTTC,CASSLTPLAGYDGYTF
TRBV6-5,NA,NA,TRBJ2-7,TGTGCCAGCAGTGCGGACACCTACGAGCAGTACTTC,CASSADTYEQYF
TRBV29-1,NA,NA,TRBJ2-1,TGCAGCGTTGAAACGGGAGTAGCGGACTCCTACAATGAGCAGTTCTTC,CSVETGVADSYNEQFF
TRBV5-6,TRBD2,many,TRBJ2-3,TGTGCCAGCAGCTTAGCGGGGAGTTCCACAGATACGCAGTATTTT,CASSLAGSSTDTQYF
TRBV5-1,TRBD1,NA,TRBJ1-3,TGCGCCAGCAGCCCCAGGACAGGTTCTGGAAACACCATATATTTT,CASSPRTGSGNTIYF
TRBV20-1,TRBD1,NA,TRBJ1-4,TGCAGTGCTCCGGAAAACAGGGGGTGGAACGAAAAACTGTTTTTT,CSAPENRGWNEKLFF
TRBV9,NA,NA,TRBJ1-2,TGTGCCAGCAGCCAAAGAGGAGAATCGAACAGCTATGGATACACCTTC,CASSQRGESNSYGYTF
TRBV2,NA,many,TRBJ2-7,TGTGCCAGTGCGGTCCAAGGACAATACGAGCAGTACTTC,CASAVQGQYEQYF
TRBV27,NA,few,TRBJ1-2,TGTGCCAGCAGTTCCTCCAGCTTTCGAGGCTACACCTTC,CASSSSSFRGYTF
TRBV7-2,NA,NA,TRBJ1-2,TGTGCCAGCAGCTTGACAGGAATTGCTGGCTACACCTTC,CASSLTGIAGYTF
TRBV20-1,NA,few,TRBJ1-1,TGCAGTGCTAGAGATGGCGGGGGTGAAGCTTTCTTT,CSARDGGGEAFF
TRBV5-1,NA,NA,TRBJ1-4,TGCGCCAGCAGCCGGTCTGACCCGAATGAAAAACTGTTTTTT,CASSRSDPNEKLFF
TRBV27,NA,many,TRBJ2-5,TGTGCCAGCAGTTTATATGGAGACCTACGGGAGACCCAGTACTTC,CASSLYGDLRETQYF
TRBV12-3/TRBV12-4,NA,few,TRBJ1-5,TGTGCCAGCAGTTTAATTGGGACCCCCCAGCATTTT,CASSLIGTPQHF
TRBV5-1,NA,many,TRBJ2-1,TGCGCCAGCTTAGCGCTTCCCGGGAACAATGAGCAGTTCTTC,CASLALPGNNEQFF
TRBV29-1,NA,many,TRBJ2-7,TGCAGCGTTGTGGAACAGATTTCGGGCGAGCAGTACTTC,CSVVEQISGEQYF
TRBV7-2,TRBD2,NA,TRBJ2-3,TGTGCCAGCAGCACCCGACTAGCGGGGCGGACAGATACGCAGTATTTT,CASSTRLAGRTDTQYF
TRBV29-1,NA,NA,TRBJ2-7,TGCAGCGTGACAACGGGCCATATCTCCTACGAGCAGTACTTC,CSVTTGHISYEQYF
TRBV3-1,TRBD2,many,TRBJ2-5,TGTGCCAGCAGCCAATTTGGTCTAGCGGACACTCAAGAGACCCAGTACTTC,CASSQFGLADTQETQYF
TRBV19,TRBD1,few,TRBJ1-2,TGTGCCAGTACCAGAAACCGGGACAGGATACAACATGAGGGCTACACCTTC,CASTRNRDRIQHEGYTF
TRBV27,NA,few,TRBJ2-1,TGTGCCAGCAGTCCCCTGATGGGACCTTACAATGAGCAGTTCTTC,CASSPLMGPYNEQFF
TRBV28,TRBD1,few,TRBJ2-1,TGTGCCAGCACCTGGGAGACAGGGTCGAATGAGCAGTTCTTC,CASTWETGSNEQFF
TRBV5-1,TRBD2,few,TRBJ2-7,TGCGCCAGCAGCCGGGAGGGCTGGGAGCAGTACTTC,CASSREGWEQYF
TRBV6-2/TRBV6-3,TRBD1,many,TRBJ2-1,TGTGCCAGCAGTCTTACAGGGGGCTCCTACAATGAGCAGTTCTTC,CASSLTGGSYNEQFF
TRBV15,TRBD1,NA,TRBJ1-5,TGTGCCACCAGCTGGGACAGGGGGCAAGGTCAGCCCCAGCATTTT,CATSWDRGQGQPQHF
TRBV20-1,NA,NA,TRBJ2-1,TGCAGTGCTAGACTACGCGGGGACTACAATGAGCAGTTCTTC,CSARLRGDYNEQFF
TRBV27,NA,NA,TRBJ2-2,TGTGCCAGCAGTTTAGTACAGGGAGGTCGGACCGGGGAGCTGTTTTTT,CASSLVQGGRTGELFF